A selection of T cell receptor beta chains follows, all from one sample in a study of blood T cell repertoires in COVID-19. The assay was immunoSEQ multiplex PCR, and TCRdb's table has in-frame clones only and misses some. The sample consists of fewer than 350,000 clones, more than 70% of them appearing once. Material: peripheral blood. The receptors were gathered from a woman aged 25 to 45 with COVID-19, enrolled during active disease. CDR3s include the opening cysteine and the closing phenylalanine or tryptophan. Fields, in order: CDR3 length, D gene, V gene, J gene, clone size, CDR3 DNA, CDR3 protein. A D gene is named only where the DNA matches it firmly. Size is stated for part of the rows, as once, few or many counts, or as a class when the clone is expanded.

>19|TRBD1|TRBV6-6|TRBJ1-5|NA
TGTGCCAGCAGTCCCTCGGACAGGGGAATGGTATATAGCAATCAGCCCCAGCATTTT
CASSPSDRGMVYSNQPQHF
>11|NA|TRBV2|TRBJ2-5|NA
TGTGCCAGCAGTGATTTGGGGGCGGAGTACTTC
CASSDLGAEYF
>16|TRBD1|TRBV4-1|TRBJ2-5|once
TGCGCCAGCAGCCAAAAAACAGGGGCGGTTCAAGAGACCCAGTACTTC
CASSQKTGAVQETQYF
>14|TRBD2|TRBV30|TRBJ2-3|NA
TGTGCCTGGAGTATAGCGGGGGGGTCAGATACGCAGTATTTT
CAWSIAGGSDTQYF
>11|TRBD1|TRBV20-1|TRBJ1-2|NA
TGCAGCGTGGACAGGGAGGGTGGCTACACCTTC
CSVDREGGYTF
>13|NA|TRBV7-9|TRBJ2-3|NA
TGTGCCAGCAGCTTCGACACCACAGATACGCAGTATTTT
CASSFDTTDTQYF
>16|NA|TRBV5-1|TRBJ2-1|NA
TGCGCCAGCAGCTTGGATCCGGGGAGCTCCTACAATGAGCAGTTCTTC
CASSLDPGSSYNEQFF
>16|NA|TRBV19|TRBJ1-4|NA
TGTGCCAGTAGTCCGTTGGGTCGGGGTTATAATGAAAAACTGTTTTTT
CASSPLGRGYNEKLFF
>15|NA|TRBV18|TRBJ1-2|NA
TGTGCCAGCTCACCCGGTACCCTAGGGGGCTATGGCTACACCTTC
CASSPGTLGGYGYTF
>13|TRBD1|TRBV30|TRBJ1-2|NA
TGTGCCTGGAGTGTGGGCCAGGGGGCGGGCTACACCTTC
CAWSVGQGAGYTF
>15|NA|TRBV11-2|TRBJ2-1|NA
TGTGCCAGCAGGCCCCCCGGGGTCCGCTACAATGAGCAGTTCTTC
CASRPPGVRYNEQFF
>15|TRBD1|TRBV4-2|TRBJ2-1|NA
TGTGCCAGCAGCCAAGAAGAGGGGGCCCCCAATGAGCAGTTCTTC
CASSQEEGAPNEQFF
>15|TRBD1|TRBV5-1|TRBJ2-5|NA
TGCGCCAGCAGTTTGACAGGGCGAAAAGAAGAGACCCAGTACTTC
CASSLTGRKEETQYF
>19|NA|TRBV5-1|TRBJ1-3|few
TGCGCCAGCAGCCCCGGGCCCAAATATCCGGGAATGGGGGGAAACACCATATATTTT
CASSPGPKYPGMGGNTIYF
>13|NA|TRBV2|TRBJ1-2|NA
TGTGCCAGCAGTCCCGATAGTAACTATGGCTACACCTTC
CASSPDSNYGYTF
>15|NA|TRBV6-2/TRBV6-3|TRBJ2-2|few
TGTGCCAGCAGTTACACAGGGAGTTTCGCCGGGGAGCTGTTTTTT
CASSYTGSFAGELFF